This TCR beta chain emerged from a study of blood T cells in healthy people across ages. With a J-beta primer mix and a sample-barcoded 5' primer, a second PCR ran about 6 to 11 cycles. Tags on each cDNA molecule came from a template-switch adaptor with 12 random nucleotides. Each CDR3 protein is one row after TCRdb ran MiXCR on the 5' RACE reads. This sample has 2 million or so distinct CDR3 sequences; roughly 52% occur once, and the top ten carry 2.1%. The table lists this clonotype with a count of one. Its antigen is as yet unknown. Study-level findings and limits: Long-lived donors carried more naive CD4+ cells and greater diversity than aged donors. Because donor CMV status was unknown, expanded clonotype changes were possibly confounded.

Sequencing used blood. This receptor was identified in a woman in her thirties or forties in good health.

CDR3 sequence reads: CASSQEGGRQETQFF. The CDR3, as DNA: TGTGCCAGCAGCCAAGAAGGCGGCAGGCAAGAGACCCAGTTCTTC. V gene TRBV4-2 combines with J gene TRBJ2-5; no reliable D call. With the DNA end fitting TRBJ2-1 better, the J assignment may be wrong. The germline gives CDR1 LGHNA, CDR2 YNFKEQ. CDR3 length: 15 residues.